Listed below are T cell receptor beta chains from one sample, sequenced in a study of shared clonotypes between healthy human individuals. TCRdb's copy holds only in-frame clones and misses some; the assay was immunoSEQ multiplex PCR. The table includes roughly 1,600,000 clones, approximately 98.5% detected once. Sequencing used naive CD4+ T cells sorted from blood. The receptors were sampled from a man aged 25 to 45 in good health. The CDR3 runs from the conserved cysteine through the conserved F or W. Each record gives: V gene, CDR3 length, J gene, D gene, clone size, CDR3 protein, CDR3 DNA. The D gene is left open where the match is weak. Clone size, where shown, is once, few, many, or a class for clones that have expanded.

v_call: TRBV7-6
cdr3_length: 16
j_call: TRBJ2-1
d_call: TRBD2
clone_size: NA
cdr3_aa: CASSLANSGSSNEQFF
cdr3_nt: TGTGCCAGCAGCTTAGCTAATAGCGGGAGTAGCAATGAGCAGTTCTTC

v_call: TRBV29-1
cdr3_length: 10
j_call: TRBJ1-1
d_call: NA
clone_size: NA
cdr3_aa: CSAENTEAFF
cdr3_nt: TGCAGCGCAGAGAACACTGAAGCTTTCTTT

v_call: TRBV28
cdr3_length: 15
j_call: TRBJ1-1
d_call: NA
clone_size: NA
cdr3_aa: CASSRGRLSNTEAFF
cdr3_nt: TGTGCCAGCAGTCGCGGGCGGCTCTCGAACACTGAAGCTTTCTTT

v_call: TRBV9
cdr3_length: 14
j_call: TRBJ2-5
d_call: NA
clone_size: NA
cdr3_aa: CASGPTGVQQTQYF
cdr3_nt: TGTGCCAGCGGCCCGACAGGAGTGCAGCAGACCCAGTACTTC

v_call: TRBV19
cdr3_length: 15
j_call: TRBJ2-1
d_call: TRBD2
clone_size: NA
cdr3_aa: CASGRTSGRGGEQFF
cdr3_nt: TGTGCCAGTGGAAGGACTAGCGGGAGAGGCGGTGAGCAGTTCTTC

v_call: TRBV10-1
cdr3_length: 16
j_call: TRBJ2-7
d_call: TRBD2
clone_size: NA
cdr3_aa: CASSDPGLAGGYEQYF
cdr3_nt: TGCGCCAGCAGTGACCCGGGACTAGCGGGAGGGTACGAGCAGTACTTC

v_call: TRBV28
cdr3_length: 13
j_call: TRBJ2-7
d_call: TRBD1
clone_size: once
cdr3_aa: CASNPGQTYEQYF
cdr3_nt: TGTGCCAGCAACCCGGGACAGACCTACGAGCAGTACTTC

v_call: TRBV7-9
cdr3_length: 19
j_call: TRBJ1-1
d_call: TRBD1
clone_size: once
cdr3_aa: CASSLYRTGGVQMNTEAFF
cdr3_nt: TGTGCCAGCAGCTTATATAGGACAGGGGGCGTTCAGATGAACACTGAAGCTTTCTTT

v_call: TRBV7-9
cdr3_length: 14
j_call: TRBJ2-7
d_call: NA
clone_size: NA
cdr3_aa: CASSLRADNYEQYF
cdr3_nt: TGTGCCAGCAGCTTAAGGGCAGATAACTACGAGCAGTACTTC

v_call: TRBV5-1
cdr3_length: 15
j_call: TRBJ2-1
d_call: TRBD1
clone_size: once
cdr3_aa: CASSSRDRGNNEQFF
cdr3_nt: TGCGCCAGCAGCTCCCGGGACAGGGGGAACAATGAGCAGTTCTTC

v_call: TRBV20-1
cdr3_length: 10
j_call: TRBJ2-1
d_call: NA
clone_size: NA
cdr3_aa: CSIDTVEQFF
cdr3_nt: TGTAGTATCGACACAGTTGAGCAGTTCTTC

v_call: TRBV6-5
cdr3_length: 15
j_call: TRBJ2-2
d_call: TRBD2
clone_size: NA
cdr3_aa: CASSYPSGSPGELFF
cdr3_nt: TGTGCCAGCAGTTACCCTAGCGGGAGCCCCGGGGAGCTGTTTTTT

v_call: TRBV2
cdr3_length: 15
j_call: TRBJ2-7
d_call: TRBD2
clone_size: NA
cdr3_aa: CASRGLAGRLHEQYF
cdr3_nt: TGTGCCAGCAGAGGACTAGCGGGGCGTCTGCACGAGCAGTACTTC

v_call: TRBV11-2
cdr3_length: 14
j_call: TRBJ2-3
d_call: NA
clone_size: NA
cdr3_aa: CASSIIGFSDTQYF
cdr3_nt: TGTGCCAGCAGCATAATAGGCTTCTCGGATACGCAGTATTTT

v_call: TRBV4-3
cdr3_length: 17
j_call: TRBJ2-1
d_call: TRBD2
clone_size: NA
cdr3_aa: CASSQEFGTTSYNEQFF
cdr3_nt: TGCGCCAGCAGCCAAGAGTTCGGGACTACCTCCTACAATGAGCAGTTCTTC

v_call: TRBV6-5
cdr3_length: 13
j_call: TRBJ1-2
d_call: NA
clone_size: NA
cdr3_aa: CASIKGLTGGYTF
cdr3_nt: TGTGCCAGCATTAAAGGACTTACGGGTGGCTACACCTTC

v_call: TRBV12-5
cdr3_length: 12
j_call: TRBJ1-2
d_call: NA
clone_size: NA
cdr3_aa: CASGDRRYGYTF
cdr3_nt: TGTGCTAGTGGTGACCGACGGTATGGCTACACCTTC

v_call: TRBV2
cdr3_length: 17
j_call: TRBJ2-5
d_call: TRBD2
clone_size: NA
cdr3_aa: CASSEASGRGYQETQYF
cdr3_nt: TGTGCCAGCAGTGAGGCTAGCGGGAGAGGCTACCAAGAGACCCAGTACTTC

v_call: TRBV15
cdr3_length: 14
j_call: TRBJ2-7
d_call: NA
clone_size: NA
cdr3_aa: CATSRDPGAREQYF
cdr3_nt: TGTGCCACCAGCAGAGATCCAGGGGCCCGGGAGCAGTACTTC

v_call: TRBV18
cdr3_length: 17
j_call: TRBJ2-3
d_call: TRBD2
clone_size: NA
cdr3_aa: CASSPTPLAGGVDTQYF
cdr3_nt: TGTGCCAGCTCACCCACCCCACTAGCGGGAGGAGTAGATACGCAGTATTTT

v_call: TRBV5-6
cdr3_length: 15
j_call: TRBJ2-5
d_call: TRBD1
clone_size: NA
cdr3_aa: CASSTPTGTQETQYF
cdr3_nt: TGTGCCAGCAGCACACCGACAGGGACCCAAGAGACCCAGTACTTC

v_call: TRBV4-1
cdr3_length: 15
j_call: TRBJ1-5
d_call: NA
clone_size: NA
cdr3_aa: CASSQVWDSNQPQHF
cdr3_nt: TGCGCCAGCAGCCAAGTCTGGGATAGCAATCAGCCCCAGCATTTT